A single T cell receptor (beta chain) is shown here with its context. The antigen it recognizes is unknown. The record has no base qualities; no much larger clone is one base away. The source of the sample is a study of blood T cell repertoires in COVID-19 (dated by TCRdb to the early 2020s). About the investigation overall: Collaborator samples came from the United States, Italy and Spain and covered acute and convalescent phases of COVID-19. The prospective study material was composed of cDNA or gDNA derived from T cells, B-cell-depleted T cells, or PBMCs. The dataset comprised deeply sampled blood TCRbeta repertoires from subjects exposed to, actively infected with, or recovered from COVID-19. A freely available public database, intended as a resource for researchers studying the immune response to SARS-CoV-2, is where the repertoires were released. Samples were obtained from the ongoing ImmuneRACE study (first 160 participants) and from 1,200 or so subjects provided by 6 global collaborators. Nearly every sample came with metadata listing a de-identified subject ID, COVID-19 status, age in years and sex. Where HLA class I and class II types were available, the types were taken from metadata supplied by the sample provider, not from assay-based typing.

Samples from volunteer blood donors who had recovered from COVID-19 were contributed by a second Seattle source. Each collaborating institution followed its own protocols to collect whole blood in K2EDTA tubes. For TCRbeta analysis, collaborator samples were shipped as frozen whole blood, as isolated PBMCs, or as DNA extracted from either sample type. A distance of 10 bases separates the germline ends of V and J, which lose 0 bases and 8 bases respectively. The CDR3 runs 14 amino acids, cysteine and phenylalanine included. Here the CDR3 DNA is all that survives: 42 bases in frame from base 1. CDR1 and CDR2, looked up from the germline V gene, are KGHSH and LQKENI. TCRbeta CDR3 regions were amplified from genomic DNA by means of the immunoSEQ Assay, a bias-controlled multiplex PCR. The study's processing was this. Nucleated cell counts per sample were estimated from amplification of reference gene primers within the assay. To quantify the absolute abundance of each unique TCRbeta CDR3 rearrangement, sequence reads were collapsed and filtered. For each sample, productive Simpson clonality was calculated as the square root of Simpson's diversity index across productive rearrangements. This immuneACCESS table, as held by TCRdb, lists in-frame sequences with V and J called but not all clones. Of the missing ones, under half trace to an unresolved V gene in checked studies; the others have no known cause. V, J and clone size reflect that table, while D and trimming were determined from the DNA. The sample table records 200,000 to 250,000 clones; 70% to 90% of these occur just once. The ten largest make up 2.5% to 3.5% of the sample.

Here is what the overall study found, with its caveats: The amount of clinical and demographic metadata varied by source and participant and was provided uncurated.

The sequenced sample consisted of peripheral blood. This TCR was sampled from a woman aged 25 to 39 who had recovered from COVID-19. The chain joins TRBV18 to TRBJ1-4; TRBD1 might be the D gene, on 6 matching bases. The CDR3 corresponds to CASSPPKGGEKLFF. In nucleotides, the sequence is TGTGCCAGCTCACCACCGAAAGGGGGAGAAAAACTGTTTTTT.